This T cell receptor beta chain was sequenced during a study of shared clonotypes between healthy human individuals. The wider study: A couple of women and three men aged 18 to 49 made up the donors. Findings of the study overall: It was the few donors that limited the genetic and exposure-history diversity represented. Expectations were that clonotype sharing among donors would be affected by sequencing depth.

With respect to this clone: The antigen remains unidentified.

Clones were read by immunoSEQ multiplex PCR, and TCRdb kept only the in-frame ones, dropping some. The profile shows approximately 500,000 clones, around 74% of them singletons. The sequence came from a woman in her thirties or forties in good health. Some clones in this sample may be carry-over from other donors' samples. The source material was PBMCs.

CDR3 loop: CASSEPRASGQETQYF. In nucleotides, the CDR3 is TGTGCCAGCAGTGAACCTCGAGCTAGCGGACAAGAGACCCAGTACTTC. The chain carries TRBV6-1 and TRBJ2-5, with TRBD2 matching 7 bases. V lost 2 bases, J lost 2 bases, and 8 bases stayed unmatched. The CDR3 runs to 16 residues. Germline CDR1 reads MNHNS; CDR2 reads SASEGT.